The TCR beta chain described here comes from a study of identical twins (dated by TCRdb to about 2016). Turning to the overall study: To test whether fetal clonotypes persist, the study used deep sequencing on TCR alpha and beta repertoires from monozygotic twins, unrelated adults of various ages, and cord blood. Replicate twin experiments were performed at different times using different library preparation protocols to rule out contamination.

Libraries were constructed by 5' RACE. The instrument given in TCRdb is Illumina HiSeq 2000. A universal primer binding site was introduced by template switching, and a unique molecular identifier was present in the final cDNA, enabling accurate counting of TCR cDNA molecules. Specific primers in the conserved constant-segment region were used to synthesize first-strand cDNA for the TCR alpha and beta chains. To control for contamination, each cDNA library was double barcoded with a SMART-Mk sample barcode plus Illumina barcodes. TruSeq adapter sequences along with Illumina sample barcodes were introduced in two successive PCR steps. Sequencing of the TCR alpha and beta cDNA libraries was done on the Illumina HiSeq platform using custom primers. As for the authors' bioinformatics: Raw reads were processed with MiGEC to extract unique molecular identifiers, and MiXCR was used to determine CDR3 positions. Recombination models were inferred per individual with the repgenHMM and IGoR tools using an EM algorithm. The analysis of shared clonotypes was done with the tcR package in R, with sharing normalized by the product of cloneset sizes. To study raw recombination free of thymic and clonal selection effects, out-of-frame nonproductive sequences were analyzed. The raw public data were reprocessed by TCRdb itself: fastp quality trimming at Q25, MiXCR clonotype calling, in-frame beta chains only. One record per CDR3 amino acid sequence lists the most common genes and DNA. TCRdb, not the original authors, processed these V and J calls. The sample table holds fewer than 900,000 distinct CDR3 sequences, of which 21% were seen once. 4.3% of the sample is in the top ten clones.

Points the paper makes about the study in general: Abundant cord blood beta clonotypes had fewer insertions, young adult naive repertoires showed a similar but weaker trend, and memory repertoires showed no such trend. In beta out-of-frame sequences, excess twin sharing was weaker, because having fewer shared sequences lowered the signal-to-noise ratio. Compared with coincidental sharing between unrelated individuals, an excess of low generation-probability sequences was observed among out-of-frame TCR alpha sequences shared between twins. Because the same donors could not be followed over many years, conclusions were based on cross-sectional statistical analysis. Zero-insertion analyses could be partly confounded by invariant T cells such as MAIT and iNKT, although diverse VJ usage argued against such confounding for most clonotypes. Recombination models systematically underestimated out-of-frame TCR alpha sharing in monozygotic twins but agreed with sharing between unrelated individuals.

This clonotype was counted a few times. No cognate antigen has been identified for it. The input lacks base qualities; no much larger clone sits a single base away. Every donor was a healthy Caucasian. Three pairs of female monozygotic twins, all aged about 18 to 30 years, made up the twin cohort. The RNA used for TCR libraries was isolated from peripheral blood mononuclear cells. Between the V and J ends, shortened by 5 bases and 0 bases respectively, the junction contains 14 bases. The cysteine opens and the phenylalanine closes a CDR3 of 15 amino acids. Only the CDR3 part of the read is kept: 45 bases, read in frame from the first base. The germline V gene gives CDR1 as SGDLS and CDR2 as YYNGEE. This same sample was also part of a study on T cells expressing NK-cell markers. As the second paper documents: TCR beta-chain repertoires were profiled in sorted CD3+CD56+NKG2C+, CD3+CD56+NKG2C- and CD3+CD56-NKG2C+ T-cell subsets from about 8 donors. Among the eight sequenced donors, only one was HCMV-seronegative, while the other seven were HCMV-seropositive. To restrict sorting to alphabetaTCR-expressing T cells, an anti-gammadeltaTCR antibody was added in several experiments. In several donors, the dominant CD3+CD56+NKG2C+ clonotypes were among the top 10 CD8+ clonotypes and accounted for roughly 1.0-7.5% of CD8+ T cells. Those dominant clonotypes were again the most abundant among CD3+CD56-NKG2C+ cells in a handful of donors, at 28.3-60.1%. It remained unclear whether the expanded NKG2C-expressing T cell clones were specific for HCMV antigens. Randomly selected healthy volunteers, three men and five women, were used as the eight sequenced donors. To determine HCMV serostatus, a commercial ELISA kit was used to detect HCMV-specific IgG in serum. For several donors, bulk peripheral blood T-cell repertoires were also sequenced from unsorted PBMC. Reads were demultiplexed and grouped by UMI with MIGEC, and clonotypes were assembled and quantified with MiTCR. To exclude erroneous sequences, only TCR cDNA sequences supported by at least two reads were retained. Downstream repertoire analysis used the tcR package, and clonotypes were matched across fractions by CDR3 nucleotide sequence plus V segment. VDJmatch was used to annotate antigen specificity against VDJdb, with one amino acid substitution in CDR3 permitted.

Material: PBMCs. Recombination joined TRBV9 with TRBJ1-2, with the D gene too uncertain to name. This clonotype was sampled from a woman aged 18-35 years in good health. The sequence in DNA is TGTGCCAGCAGGAATACGACACAAGCTAACTATGGCTACACCTTC. Its protein is CASRNTTQANYGYTF.